This T cell receptor beta chain was retrieved from a study of regulatory and conventional T cells in RAG deficiency. Study-level results: In Omenn syndrome, sorted "Tregs" may be peripherally activated cells. Control T-cell subsets had markedly higher Shannon entropy and lower Simpson indices than RAG-deficient patients.

Blood CD4+ CD25-low CD127-high conventional T cells supplied the genomic DNA template. A word on this clone: Its target is unknown.

Assay: immunoSEQ multiplex PCR; the TCRdb copy retains only in-frame clones and omits some. The repertoire holds approximately 48,000 clones, with 85% to 90% as singletons. From germline, CDR1 is SNHLY and CDR2 FYNNEI. The CDR3 spans 15 residues. V lost 1 base and J lost 1; bases outside the gene matches: 3. Another study also made use of these data, one on regulatory T cells. This second report adds: The primer mix had 52 TRBV and 13 TRBJ primers. Patient repertoires had restricted TRB V-J pairs and skewed V and J usage, most in Tregs.

The TCR originated in a human donor in good health. The V call is TRBV2, the J call TRBJ1-1; 7 bases line up with TRBD1. Material for sequencing was CD4+ effector T cells sorted from blood. In nucleotides, the CDR3 is TGTGCCAGCAGTGAAGGGCGGACAGGGAACACTGAAGCTTTCTTT. Its protein is CASSEGRTGNTEAFF.